This T cell receptor beta chain was identified during a study of cytomegalovirus exposure and HLA in healthy donors. Study-level findings and limits: Most TCR sequences showed up rarely, but some public TCRs showed up in many donors. In vitro assays verified that a few CMV-associated chains recognized CMV antigens specifically.

The repertoire was sequenced with immunoSEQ multiplex PCR; TCRdb's copy has only in-frame clones and lacks some. The sample lists approximately 56,000 clones; roughly 92% were seen once. After removal of 6 bases from V and 2 bases from J, the junction contained 5 bases not matched to a gene. The CDR3 covers 14 residues. Germline V CDR1 and CDR2: SQVTM, ANQGSEA. Details on this clone: Its antigen is undetermined.

The sample consisted of PBMCs. The chain recombines TRBV29-1 with TRBJ2-2, with 8 bases matching TRBD1. The source is a young man in good health and CMV-seronegative. Here the CDR3 reads CSVWTGLNTGELFF. CDR3 in DNA: TGCAGCGTGTGGACAGGGCTAAACACCGGGGAGCTGTTTTTT.